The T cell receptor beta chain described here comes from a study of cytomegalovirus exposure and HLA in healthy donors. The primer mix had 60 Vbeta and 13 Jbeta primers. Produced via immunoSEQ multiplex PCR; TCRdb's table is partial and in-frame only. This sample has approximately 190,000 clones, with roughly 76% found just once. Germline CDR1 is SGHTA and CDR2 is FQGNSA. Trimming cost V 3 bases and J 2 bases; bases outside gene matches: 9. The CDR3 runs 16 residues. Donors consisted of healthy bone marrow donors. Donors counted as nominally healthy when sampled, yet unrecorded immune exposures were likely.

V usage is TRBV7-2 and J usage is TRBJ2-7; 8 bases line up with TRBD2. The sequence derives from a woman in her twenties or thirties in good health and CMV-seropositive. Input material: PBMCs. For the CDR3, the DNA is TGTGCCAGCAGCTTCAAATCTAGAGCGGGGGCCTACGAGCAGTACTTC. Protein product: CASSFKSRAGAYEQYF.